The clone carrying this T cell receptor beta chain was picked up a small number of times. Its antigen remains unidentified. Germline loops: CDR1 KGHDR, CDR2 SFDVKD. V was trimmed by 0 bases and J by 4 bases, leaving 2 bases between them. The CDR3 spans 12 residues. Exclusions: uncontrolled infection, other autoimmune disease, pregnancy, lactation. Amplification yielded TCR beta CDR3 regions, with RNA transcripts as the source. A first-round RT-PCR of the TCR CDR3 used the HTBI primer set. TCRdb called the multiplex PCR reads again in MiXCR, with one record for every CDR3 protein. In the table there are around 500,000 distinct CDR3 sequences, 12% to 15% of which are singletons. This specimen belongs to a study of T cells in Graves' hyperthyroidism and ophthalmopathy. Study conclusions and caveats: In validation, the model predicted ophthalmopathy. These predictions came a median 6.5 months before onset.

What was sequenced was blood. The receptor's source is a woman in her thirties or forties with Graves' hyperthyroidism. The chain links TRBV24-1 to TRBJ2-5; no clear D. The CDR3: CATSDLGETQYF. The CDR3, as DNA: TGTGCCACCAGTGATTTGGGAGAGACCCAGTACTTC.